This note documents a single TCR beta chain sequence. The antigen is not known. This sample is drawn from a study of PD-1 blockade in classical Hodgkin lymphoma. Whole-study results and caveats: Before treatment, TCR diversity in newly diagnosed patients was reportedly lower than in healthy donors. Whatever underlies the repertoire differences (possibly disease activity or prior therapy) remains undefined.

In germline, CDR1 is GTSNPN, CDR2 SVGIG (reference sequence). The CDR3 is 15 residues long. The V gene lost 2 bases and the J gene lost 2 bases, with 15 bases spanning the gap. All the patients suffered relapse after autologous stem cell transplantation, and brentuximab vedotin exposure differed. Clones were read by immunoSEQ multiplex PCR, and TCRdb kept only the in-frame ones, dropping some. Of about 86,000 clones listed, 89% were seen once; the top ten hold roughly 10%. Sequencing was performed on peripheral blood mononuclear cells (PBMCs), taken before the second cycle of nivolumab. The rearrangement joins TRBV30 to TRBJ2-5, with D perhaps TRBD1 (5 bases). This sequence originates from a human donor with classical Hodgkin lymphoma. CDR3 sequence (DNA): TGTGCCTGGAGTCCCATTGGCAGGGCGCAAGAGACCCAGTACTTC. Translating gives CAWSPIGRAQETQYF.